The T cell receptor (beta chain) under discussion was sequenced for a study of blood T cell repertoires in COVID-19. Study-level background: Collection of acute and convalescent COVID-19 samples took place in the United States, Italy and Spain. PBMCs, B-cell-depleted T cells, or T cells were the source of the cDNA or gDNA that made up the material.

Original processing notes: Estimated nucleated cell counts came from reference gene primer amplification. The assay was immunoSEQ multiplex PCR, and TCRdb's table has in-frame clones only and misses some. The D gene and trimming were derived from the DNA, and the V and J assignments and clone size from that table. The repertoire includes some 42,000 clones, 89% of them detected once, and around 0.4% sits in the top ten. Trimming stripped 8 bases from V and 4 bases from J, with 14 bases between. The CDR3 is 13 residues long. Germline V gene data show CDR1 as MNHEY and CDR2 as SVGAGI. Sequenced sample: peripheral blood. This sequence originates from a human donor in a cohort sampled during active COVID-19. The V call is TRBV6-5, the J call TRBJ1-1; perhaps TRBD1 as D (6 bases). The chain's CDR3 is CASGDTLGTEAFF. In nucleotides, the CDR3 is TGTGCCAGCGGGGACACCCTGGGCACTGAAGCTTTCTTT.